The clone carrying this TCR beta chain was seen a handful of times. The data originate from a study of CD8 T cells in Susac syndrome. This CDR3 is 14 amino acids long. CDR1 is KGHSH, CDR2 LQKENI, per germline. V was shortened by 6 bases and J by 0 bases, with 10 bases between the two germline ends. RNA in amounts of about 0.5 to 1 ug was reverse transcribed with random hexamers. TCRdb re-derived calls from the immunoSEQ multiplex PCR reads in MiXCR, one entry per CDR3 protein. The sample lists about 150,000 distinct CDR3 sequences; around 95% were seen once. The chain links TRBV18 to TRBJ2-3; D may correspond to TRBD1 or TRBD2 (5 bases each). The specimen sequenced was CD4+ T cells from PBMCs. This receptor was obtained from a human donor with Susac syndrome. The CDR3 coding sequence is TGTGCCAGCTCCCCCGGGACGAGCACAGATACGCAGTATTTT. Translating it yields CASSPGTSTDTQYF.